The present entry profiles one TCR beta chain with its context. No antigen is known for it. Per-base quality was not reported, and no clone a single base away is much larger than it. The sample is drawn from a study of vaccination effects on CD4 cells after COVID-19 (dated by TCRdb to 2021 to 2024). Concerning the study at large: The ViraFEST assay stimulated PBMC with viral peptide pools and then used TCR sequencing to identify antigen-specific CD4+ T cell clonotypes by expansion. Across the study, the median time from the second dose to post-vaccine sampling was 72 days (range 14 to 241). Altogether, around eleven COVID-19 convalescent patients and several SARS-CoV-2-naive healthy vaccine recipients made up the full study. In the study, cultures from other donors were sequenced using the Oncomine TCR Beta short-read assay on an Illumina iSeq 100. Each well held 1.5 million to 2.5 million PBMC cultured in IMDM containing roughly 5% human AB serum, 9 to 10 IU/ml IL-2 and gentamicin, along with 10 ug/ml peptides. SARS-CoV-2 spike-specific CD4+ TCR repertoires from before and after mRNA vaccination were compared in COVID-19 convalescent patients and in infection-naive vaccine recipients. What the study reported, not specific to this receptor: Among healthy vaccine recipients, nearly all vaccine-induced clones were SARS-CoV-2 mono-reactive, and only 1 of 255 was cross-reactive with common cold coronaviruses. The study was limited by a small number of convalescent patients, and early post-infection timepoints were lacking. At late post-vaccination timepoints, both infection-induced and vaccine-induced clones showed marked clonal contraction, consistent with waning T cell responses.

Library generation was performed with the immunoSEQ multiplex PCR assay. TCR beta CDR3 sequencing was performed on DNA from the cultured, isolated CD4+ T cells. Turning to the authors' computational methods: Non-productive TCR sequences were removed, reads were trimmed to the CDR3 region, and CDR3s of at least 7 amino acids were retained. The MANAFEST web app was used to identify antigen-specific clonotypes by comparing expansion in peptide wells with expansion in reference cultures. To be called positive, a clone needed expansion at FDR<0.05 compared with the reference and with all other wells, an odds ratio greater than 5, and a frequency greater than 0.1% in two replicate wells. A clonotype was defined as cross-reactive if the clonotype was significantly expanded both in SARS-CoV-2 spike wells and in at least one common cold coronavirus spike condition. CDR3 similarity was assessed by Levenshtein distance using the stringdist R package, and unrooted trees were constructed with ape in R 3.6.1. Entries here come from immuneACCESS through TCRdb and include only in-frame sequences with V and J called. Some clones fail to appear in such tables; in the studies checked, an unresolved V gene covers under half of the shortfall, and the cause of the remainder is unknown. V, J and clone size are taken as reported in that table, and D and trimming were inferred from the DNA itself. The sample contains about 66,000 clones, 74% of them found a single time. Clones ranked in the top ten supply under 2.5% of the sample.

After less than 13 days of culture, CD4+ T cells were isolated with the EasySep CD4+ T cell isolation kit. Each participant got two doses of an mRNA SARS-CoV-2 vaccine, either BNT162b2 or mRNA-1273. Healthy vaccine recipients had no prior SARS-CoV-2 infection, confirmed by negative nucleocapsid antibodies before and after vaccination. On days 3 and 7, half of the culture medium was replaced with fresh IL-2-containing medium. Unless otherwise noted, each peptide stimulation condition was cultured in triplicate wells. PBMC were separated from whole blood using Ficoll-Paque Plus gradient centrifugation and were then either cryopreserved at -140C or used fresh. Genomic DNA was extracted from cultured CD4+ T cells with the QIAamp micro DNA kit. The receptor's source is a human donor who received a COVID-19 vaccine. The sample was CD4+ T cells from PBMCs cultured without peptide, taken after COVID-19 vaccination.

The DNA sequence reads TGTGCCAGCAACTCTAAAGGGGGCGCAGGGGGAAACACCATATATTTT. Its coded protein is CASNSKGGAGGNTIYF. The rearranged chain carries TRBV28 and TRBJ1-3, and TRBD1 aligns with 7 junction nucleotides. The CDR3 numbers 16 residues from cysteine through phenylalanine. Solely the CDR3 DNA is kept, with 48 bases framed from the first base. After removal of 7 bases from V and 4 bases from J, the junction retains 13 bases not matched to a gene. The germline V gene encodes CDR1 MDHEN and CDR2 SYDVKM.